The 20 T cell receptor beta chains presented below share a single source sample, sequenced in a study of blood T cells in healthy people across ages. Sample-barcoded 5' priming and a J-beta primer mix drove a second PCR of roughly 6 to 12 cycles. TCRdb used MiXCR to reprocess the 5' RACE reads, holding one entry per CDR3 protein. The sample has about 760,000 distinct CDR3 sequences; roughly three fifths are singletons. Sequences were obtained from blood. Receptors were obtained from a man aged 40-49 years in good health.

The V call is TRBV6-6, the J call TRBJ1-5; 7 positions agree with TRBD1. The V and J ends lost 7 bases and 7 bases, in that order; junction bases with no gene match: 10. The CDR3 runs to 14 residues. Germline-derived CDR1 and CDR2 are MNHNY and SVGAGI (reference sequence). Written as DNA, the CDR3 is TGTGCCAGCATCCCCGACAGGGACGGACAGCCCCAGCATTTT. It specifies CASIPDRDGQPQHF.

This clonotype was found a few times. The chain couples TRBV29-1 to TRBJ2-7, with 7 bases aligning to TRBD1. Germline lookup yields CDR1 SQVTM and CDR2 ANQGSEA. With V trimmed by 1 base and J by 0 bases, 3 bases remained unmatched. The CDR3 consists of 14 residues. This CDR3 reads CSVEATGISYEQYF. The CDR3 nucleotides are TGCAGCGTTGAAGCGACAGGGATCTCCTACGAGCAGTACTTC.

J is TRBJ2-7 and V is TRBV4-2, with 9 positions matching TRBD2. V lost 4 bases to trimming and J lost 2 bases; unmatched junction nucleotides: 12. Germline loops: CDR1 LGHNA, CDR2 YNFKEQ. CDR3 length: 17 amino acids. CDR3 sequence: CASSPSQAVAGAYEQYF. DNA for the CDR3: TGTGCCAGCAGCCCTTCACAGGCAGTAGCGGGGGCCTACGAGCAGTACTTC.

This clonotype was detected only once. The rearrangement links TRBV7-2 to TRBJ2-3; 11 bases are a match to TRBD2. The V gene end was trimmed by 5 bases and the J gene end by 3 bases; junction bases not matched to a gene: 7. The CDR3 length is 16 residues. CDR1 is SGHTA, CDR2 FQGNSA, per germline. CDR3 loop: CASSAERLAGTDTQYF. The CDR3 coding sequence is TGTGCCAGCAGCGCGGAAAGACTAGCGGGGACAGATACGCAGTATTTT.

Turning to this clonotype: Germline is not matched at one junction end, which may reflect a read error. The chain is built from TRBV6-5 and TRBJ2-5; either TRBD1 or TRBD2 may supply D (5 bases each). The DNA end favors TRBJ2-7, so the J call may be wrong. From germline, CDR1 is MNHEY and CDR2 SVGAGI. The CDR3 consists of 17 residues. The CDR3 loop reads CASSYSNLLPGPYEQYF. CDR3 nucleotide sequence: TGTGCCAGCAGCTACTCGAATCTCCTCCCGGGACCATACGAGCAGTACTTC.

The chain recombines TRBV7-9 with TRBJ2-1, with TRBD2 identical over 12 bases. Losses at the gene ends were 5 bases for V and 6 bases for J; bases not matched to a gene: 5. The CDR3 is 15 residues long. Germline assignment: CDR1 SEHNR and CDR2 FQNEAQ (reference sequence). CDR3 DNA: TGTGCCAGCAGCCGACTAGCGGGAGTGATCAATGAGCAGTTCTTC. It translates to CASSRLAGVINEQFF. Based on the CDR3 plus reference TRBV7-9 and TRBJ2-1, the full variable domain is DTGVSQNPRHKITKRGQNVTFRCDPISEHNRLYWYRQTLGQGPEFLTYFQNEAQLEKSRLLSDRFSAERPKGSFSTLEIQRTEQGDSAMYLCASSRLAGVINEQFFGPGTRLTVL.

This sequence joins TRBV2 and TRBJ2-7; 10 bases match TRBD1. This CDR3 spans 15 amino acids. Germline CDR1 SNHLY, CDR2 FYNNEI. The V gene end was trimmed by 5 bases and the J gene end by 1 base; junction bases not matched to a gene: 5. The CDR3 region has the DNA TGTGCCAGCAGTCCAGACAGGGGGCCTTCCTACGAGCAGTACTTC. It translates to CASSPDRGPSYEQYF.

This clonotype was detected only once. This rearrangement joins TRBV7-8 to TRBJ2-3, with a tentative D call TRBD2 (5 bases). Germline CDR1 is SGHVS and CDR2 is FQNEAQ. This CDR3 spans 17 amino acids. V was clipped by 1 base and J by 4 bases, with 18 bases between them. The CDR3 DNA is TGTGCCAGCAGCTTAGGACTAACTGGCGGTCCCCCAGATACGCAGTATTTT. Its protein is CASSLGLTGGPPDTQYF.

V and J are TRBV20-1 and TRBJ2-1; no firm D call. Germline CDR1 and CDR2: DFQATT and SNEGSKA (reference sequence). This CDR3 region has 15 residues. The DNA for the CDR3 is TGCAGCGCCATTAGTGGGAATAGCTCCTACAATGAGCAGTTCTTC. Amino acids: CSAISGNSSYNEQFF.

V and J are TRBV20-1 and TRBJ1-2; TRBD1 matches at 8 bases. Germline V gives CDR1 DFQATT, CDR2 SNEGSKA (reference sequence). The CDR3 spans 12 residues. Trimming took 6 bases from V and 6 from J; bases not matched to a gene: 6. The CDR3 protein is CSARGQDDGYTF. In DNA form, the CDR3 reads TGCAGTGCCCGGGGACAGGACGATGGCTACACCTTC.

This clonotype has only a few counts. The chain joins TRBV3-1 to TRBJ2-2, with D uncertain. Germline values: CDR1 LGHDT, CDR2 YNNKEL (reference sequence). Trimming stripped 3 bases from V and 5 bases from J, with 4 bases between. The CDR3 spans 12 residues. The CDR3: CASSHGTGELFF. In nucleotides, the CDR3 is TGTGCCAGCAGCCATGGGACCGGGGAGCTGTTTTTT.

This clonotype was observed a handful of times. The gene calls are TRBV7-2 and TRBJ2-3; 9 bases fit TRBD1. CDR3 size: 13 residues. Looked up from germline, CDR1 is SGHTA and CDR2 is FQGNSA. Trimming removed 6 bases from V and 7 bases from J; junction bases left unmatched: 5. DNA for the CDR3: TGTGCCAGCAGTGACAGGGGGAGGCATACGCAGTATTTT. This encodes CASSDRGRHTQYF.

This clonotype turned up a few times. The chain joins TRBV20-1 to TRBJ1-5; 7 nucleotides agree with TRBD1. The CDR3 is 16 residues long. Germline V gene lookup returns CDR1 DFQATT and CDR2 SNEGSKA (reference sequence). Losses at the gene ends were 2 bases for V and 1 base for J; bases not matched to a gene: 8. The DNA for the CDR3 is TGCAGTGCTAGACGCCGGGACAGTCAAAGCAATCAGCCCCAGCATTTT. Translating gives CSARRRDSQSNQPQHF.

The chain combines TRBV20-1 with TRBJ1-2; tentatively, D is TRBD1 (5 bases). The CDR3 spans 15 residues. V dropped 0 bases and J dropped 1 base, with 12 bases sitting between them. CDR1 and CDR2 from the germline V gene are DFQATT and SNEGSKA (reference sequence). CDR3 protein: CSARDRRGRNYGYTF. DNA of the CDR3: TGCAGTGCTAGAGACAGGAGGGGACGTAACTATGGCTACACCTTC.

The V call is TRBV5-1, the J call TRBJ2-3; D gene unclear. The V end was cut by 6 bases, the J end by 2 bases, with 7 bases between. The V gene's germline CDR1 is SGHRS and CDR2 YFSETQ. The CDR3 is made up of 12 amino acids. CDR3 in DNA: TGCGCCAGCAAGGTCGACACAGATACGCAGTATTTT. It specifies CASKVDTDTQYF.

The J gene is TRBJ2-7, the V gene TRBV5-1; the D gene is possibly TRBD2 (5 bases). V was shortened by 1 base and J by 9 bases, with 23 bases between the two germline ends. CDR1 is SGHRS, CDR2 YFSETQ, per germline. This CDR3 has 16 residues. CDR3 nucleotide sequence: TGCGCCAGCAGCTTGAGCGGACTGGGAACTCCAGGCGGGCAGTACTTC. This gives the protein CASSLSGLGTPGGQYF.

The chain combines TRBV15 with TRBJ2-4, with TRBD2 matching over 9 bases. The CDR3 is made up of 14 amino acids. V dropped 5 bases and J dropped 13; count of bases not matched to a gene: 12. CDR1 is LNHNV and CDR2 is YYDKDF in the germline V gene (reference sequence). The CDR3 region has the DNA TGTGCCACCAGCTGGGGTAGCGGGAGTACTGAGCAGTACTTC. This translates into CATSWGSGSTEQYF.

The table lists this clonotype with a few counts. This rearrangement joins TRBV6-5 to TRBJ1-1, with D perhaps TRBD1 (6 bases). Germline loops: CDR1 MNHEY, CDR2 SVGAGI. CDR3 length: 16 amino acids. V shed 2 bases and J shed 1 base, with 14 bases lying between them. The DNA of the CDR3 is TGTGCCAGCAGTTACCTTCTTGGACAGAAGAACACTGAAGCTTTCTTT. It yields the protein CASSYLLGQKNTEAFF.

This clonotype was recorded once. This chain's CDR3 is CATSRSRGKYGYTF. DNA for the CDR3: TGTGCCACCAGCAGAAGCAGGGGAAAGTATGGCTACACCTTC. This chain joins TRBV15 and TRBJ1-2, with D perhaps matching TRBD1 (6 bases). Germline values: CDR1 LNHNV, CDR2 YYDKDF (reference sequence). This CDR3 has 14 residues. Trimming removed 2 bases at V and 5 bases at J, with 12 bases between. Filled out from reference TRBV15 and TRBJ1-2, the complete variable domain reads DAMVIQNPRYQVTQFGKPVTLSCSQTLNHNVMYWYQQKSSQAPKLLFHYYDKDFNNEADTPDNFQSRRPNTSFCFLDIRSPGLGDTAMYLCATSRSRGKYGYTFGSGTRLTVV.

V gene TRBV11-2 combines with J gene TRBJ2-1, with TRBD2 identical over 7 bases. Germline values: CDR1 SGHAT, CDR2 FQNNGV. With 6 bases clipped from V and 9 bases from J, the junction kept 17 bases outside the gene matches. This CDR3 has 16 residues. The CDR3 spells CASSLRREGTDGEQFF. In nucleotides, the CDR3 is TGTGCCAGCAGTCTTAGAAGGGAGGGGACGGACGGTGAGCAGTTCTTC.